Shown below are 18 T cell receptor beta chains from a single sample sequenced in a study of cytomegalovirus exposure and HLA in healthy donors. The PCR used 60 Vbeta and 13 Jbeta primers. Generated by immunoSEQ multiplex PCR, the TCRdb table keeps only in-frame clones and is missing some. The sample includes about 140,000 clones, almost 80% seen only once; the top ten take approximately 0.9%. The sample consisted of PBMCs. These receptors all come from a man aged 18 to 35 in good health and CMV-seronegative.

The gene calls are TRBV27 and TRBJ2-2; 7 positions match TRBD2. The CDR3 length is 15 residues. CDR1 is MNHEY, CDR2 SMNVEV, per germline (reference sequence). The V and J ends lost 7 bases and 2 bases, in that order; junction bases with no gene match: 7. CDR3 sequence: CASNPGLLNTGELFF. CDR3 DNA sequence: TGTGCCAGCAACCCGGGACTACTAAACACCGGGGAGCTGTTTTTT.

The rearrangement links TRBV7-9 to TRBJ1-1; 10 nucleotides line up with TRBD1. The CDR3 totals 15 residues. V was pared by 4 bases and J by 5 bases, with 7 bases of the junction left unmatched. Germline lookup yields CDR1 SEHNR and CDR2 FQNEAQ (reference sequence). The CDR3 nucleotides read TGTGCCAGCAGCTCCAATCGACAGGGGGCAACTGAAGCTTTCTTT. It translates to CASSSNRQGATEAFF. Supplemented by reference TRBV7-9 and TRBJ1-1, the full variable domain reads DTGVSQNPRHKITKRGQNVTFRCDPISEHNRLYWYRQTLGQGPEFLTYFQNEAQLEKSRLLSDRFSAERPKGSFSTLEIQRTEQGDSAMYLCASSSNRQGATEAFFGQGTRLTVV.

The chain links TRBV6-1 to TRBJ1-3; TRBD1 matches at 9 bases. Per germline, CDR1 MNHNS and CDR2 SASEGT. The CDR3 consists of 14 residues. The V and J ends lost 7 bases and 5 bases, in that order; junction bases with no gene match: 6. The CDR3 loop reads CASIRTGARNTIYF. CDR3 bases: TGTGCCAGCATTCGGACAGGGGCGAGAAACACCATATATTTT.

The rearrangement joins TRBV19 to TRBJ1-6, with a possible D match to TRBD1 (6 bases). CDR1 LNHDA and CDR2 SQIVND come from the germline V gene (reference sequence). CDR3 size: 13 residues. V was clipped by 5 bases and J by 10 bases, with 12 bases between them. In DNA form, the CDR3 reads TGTGCCAGTAGTGACGGACAGAGCTCACCCCTCCACTTT. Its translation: CASSDGQSSPLHF. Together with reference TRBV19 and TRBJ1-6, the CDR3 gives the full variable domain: DGGITQSPKYLFRKEGQNVTLSCEQNLNHDAMYWYRQDPGQGLRLIYYSQIVNDFQKGDIAEGYSVSREKKESFPLTVTSAQKNPTAFYLCASSDGQSSPLHFGNGTRLTVT.

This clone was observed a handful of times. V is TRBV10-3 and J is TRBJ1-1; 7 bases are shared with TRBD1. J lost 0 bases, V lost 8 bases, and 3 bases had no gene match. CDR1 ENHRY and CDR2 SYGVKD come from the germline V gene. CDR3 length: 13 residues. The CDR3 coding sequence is TGTGCCATCGGCGGACAGGTGAACACTGAAGCTTTCTTT. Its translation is CAIGGQVNTEAFF.

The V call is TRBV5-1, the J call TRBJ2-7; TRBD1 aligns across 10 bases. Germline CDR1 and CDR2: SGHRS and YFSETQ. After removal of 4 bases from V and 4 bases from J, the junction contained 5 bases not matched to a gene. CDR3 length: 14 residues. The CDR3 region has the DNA TGCGCCAGCAGCAGACAGGGGGCGAGATACGAGCAGTACTTC. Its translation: CASSRQGARYEQYF.

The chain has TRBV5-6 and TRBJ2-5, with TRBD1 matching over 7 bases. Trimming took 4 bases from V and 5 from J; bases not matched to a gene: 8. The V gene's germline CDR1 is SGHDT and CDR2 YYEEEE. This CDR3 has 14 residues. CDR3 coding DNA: TGTGCCAGCAGCCTCCAAGGGGGCTGGGAGACCCAGTACTTC. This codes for CASSLQGGWETQYF.

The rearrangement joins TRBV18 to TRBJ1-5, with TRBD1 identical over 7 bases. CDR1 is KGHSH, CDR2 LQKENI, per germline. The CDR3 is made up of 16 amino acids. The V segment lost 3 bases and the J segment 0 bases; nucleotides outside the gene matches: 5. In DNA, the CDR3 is TGTGCCAGCTCACCCCGGGACAGATATAGCAATCAGCCCCAGCATTTT. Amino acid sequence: CASSPRDRYSNQPQHF.

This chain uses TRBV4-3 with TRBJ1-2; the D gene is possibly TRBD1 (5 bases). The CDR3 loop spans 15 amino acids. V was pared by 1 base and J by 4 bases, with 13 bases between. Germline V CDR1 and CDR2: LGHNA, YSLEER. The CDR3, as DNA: TGCGCCAGCAGCCAAGTCTCACAGGACCTCTATGGCTACACCTTC. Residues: CASSQVSQDLYGYTF.

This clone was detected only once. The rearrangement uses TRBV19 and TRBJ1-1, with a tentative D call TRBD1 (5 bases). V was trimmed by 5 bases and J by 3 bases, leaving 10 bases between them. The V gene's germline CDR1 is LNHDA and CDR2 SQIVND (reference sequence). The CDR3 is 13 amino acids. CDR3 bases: TGTGCCAGTAGTGCCGGGGGTTACACTGAAGCTTTCTTT. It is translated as CASSAGGYTEAFF.

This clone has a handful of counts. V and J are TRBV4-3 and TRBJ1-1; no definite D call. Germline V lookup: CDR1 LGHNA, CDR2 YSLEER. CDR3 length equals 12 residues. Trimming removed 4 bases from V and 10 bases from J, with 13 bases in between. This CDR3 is CASSPDSNRAFF. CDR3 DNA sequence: TGCGCCAGCAGCCCTGACTCCAATCGAGCTTTCTTT.

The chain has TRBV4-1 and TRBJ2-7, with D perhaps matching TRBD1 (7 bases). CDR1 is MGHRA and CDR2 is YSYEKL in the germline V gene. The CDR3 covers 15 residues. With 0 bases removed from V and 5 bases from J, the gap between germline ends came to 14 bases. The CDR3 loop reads CASSQEGVRGDEQYF. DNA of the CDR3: TGCGCCAGCAGCCAAGAAGGAGTCAGGGGGGACGAGCAGTACTTC.

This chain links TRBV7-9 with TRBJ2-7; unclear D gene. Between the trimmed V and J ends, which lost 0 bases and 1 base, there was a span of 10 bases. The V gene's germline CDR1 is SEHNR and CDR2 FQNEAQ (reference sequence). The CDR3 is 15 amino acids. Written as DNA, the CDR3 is TGTGCCAGCAGCTTAGCCCCCTACGGTTCCTACGAGCAGTACTTC. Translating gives CASSLAPYGSYEQYF.

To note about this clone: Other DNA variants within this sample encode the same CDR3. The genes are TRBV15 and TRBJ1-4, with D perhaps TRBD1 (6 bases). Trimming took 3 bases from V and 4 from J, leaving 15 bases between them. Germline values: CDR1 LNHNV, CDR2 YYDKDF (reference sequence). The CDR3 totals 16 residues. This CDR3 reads CATSRGWGQSNEKLFF. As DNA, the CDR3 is TGTGCCACCAGCAGGGGATGGGGGCAGAGTAATGAAAAACTGTTTTTT.

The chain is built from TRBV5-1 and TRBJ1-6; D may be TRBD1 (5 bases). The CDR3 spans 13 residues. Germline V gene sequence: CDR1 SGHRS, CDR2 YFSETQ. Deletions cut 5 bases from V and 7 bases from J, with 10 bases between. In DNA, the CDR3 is TGCGCCAGCAGACGAGACAGAAATTCACCCCTCCACTTT. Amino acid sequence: CASRRDRNSPLHF.

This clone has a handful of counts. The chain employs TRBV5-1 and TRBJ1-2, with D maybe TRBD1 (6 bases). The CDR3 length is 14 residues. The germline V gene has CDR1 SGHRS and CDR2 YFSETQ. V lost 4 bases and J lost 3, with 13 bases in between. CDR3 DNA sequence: TGCGCCAGCAGCCCACGACAGGACTACTATGGCTACACCTTC. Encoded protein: CASSPRQDYYGYTF.

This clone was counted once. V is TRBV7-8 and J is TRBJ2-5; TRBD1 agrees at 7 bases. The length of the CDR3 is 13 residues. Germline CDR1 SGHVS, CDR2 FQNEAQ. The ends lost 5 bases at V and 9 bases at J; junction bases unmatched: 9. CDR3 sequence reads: CASSADRSRAQYF. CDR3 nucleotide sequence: TGTGCCAGCAGCGCGGACAGGTCTAGGGCCCAGTACTTC.

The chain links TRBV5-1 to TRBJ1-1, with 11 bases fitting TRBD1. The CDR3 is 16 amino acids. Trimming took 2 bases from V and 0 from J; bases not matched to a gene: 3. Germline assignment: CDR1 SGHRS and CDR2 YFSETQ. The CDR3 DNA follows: TGCGCCAGCAGCTTAAGGACAGGGGGCATGAACACTGAAGCTTTCTTT. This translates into CASSLRTGGMNTEAFF. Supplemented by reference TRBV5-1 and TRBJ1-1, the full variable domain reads KAGVTQTPRYLIKTRGQQVTLSCSPISGHRSVSWYQQTPGQGLQFLFEYFSETQRNKGNFPGRFSGRQFSNSRSEMNVSTLELGDSALYLCASSLRTGGMNTEAFFGQGTRLTVV.